The 14 T cell receptor beta chains given below trace back to one sample, sequenced in a study of blood T cells in healthy people across ages. Next came a second PCR, run for about 7 to 12 cycles, which used a sample-barcoded 5' primer along with a J-beta primer mix. A single record per CDR3 protein comes from TCRdb applying MiXCR to the 5' RACE reads. Seen here are more than 650,000 distinct CDR3 sequences, approximately 21% observed once, and the top ten hold roughly 22%. The specimen was blood. The receptor set was obtained from a man aged 65 to 79 in good health.

The sample holds a few counts of this clonotype. The rearrangement joins TRBV28 to TRBJ2-5; D is ambiguous. The J call may be incorrect, as the DNA end agrees better with TRBJ2-7. CDR3 length equals 14 residues. Per the germline V gene, CDR1 is MDHEN and CDR2 is SYDVKM. Written as DNA, the CDR3 is TGTGCCAGCAGTGGTACGGTCCCCTACTACGAGCAGTACTTC. It specifies CASSGTVPYYEQYF.

The gene calls are TRBV4-1 and TRBJ2-7; D is unclear. Germline CDR1 is MGHRA and CDR2 is YSYEKL. With 0 bases removed from V and 6 bases from J, the gap between germline ends came to 9 bases. This CDR3 spans 13 amino acids. The CDR3 loop is CASSQEPRVEQYF. The CDR3 DNA is TGCGCCAGCAGCCAAGAGCCCCGGGTCGAGCAGTACTTC.

J is TRBJ1-4 and V is TRBV3-1, with a tentative D call TRBD1 (5 bases). Germline V gives CDR1 LGHDT, CDR2 YNNKEL (reference sequence). V lost 4 bases and J lost 10, with 19 bases in between. CDR3 length: 15 residues. The CDR3 DNA reads as TGTGCCAGCAGCCGATTTGACAGCCAAGGCGGAAAACTGTTTTTT. It codes for CASSRFDSQGGKLFF.

The rearrangement joins TRBV6-6 to TRBJ2-1, with 10 bases matching TRBD1. CDR1 is MNHNY, CDR2 SVGAGI, per germline (reference sequence). With 5 bases clipped from V and 7 bases from J, the junction kept 11 bases outside the gene matches. CDR3 length equals 16 residues. CDR3 in amino acids: CASSVPGTGVLNEQFF. CDR3 bases: TGTGCCAGCAGTGTCCCCGGGACAGGGGTACTGAATGAGCAGTTCTTC.

V is TRBV20-1 and J is TRBJ1-5; D possibly corresponds to TRBD1 (5 bases). The V end lost 0 bases, the J end lost 1 base, and 13 bases lay between the germline ends. This CDR3 spans 16 amino acids. Germline-derived CDR1 and CDR2 are DFQATT and SNEGSKA (reference sequence). For the CDR3, the DNA is TGCAGTGCTAGAGATCTCTCCGAGGGGAGCAATCAGCCCCAGCATTTT. Translation gives CSARDLSEGSNQPQHF.

In this sample, this clonotype turned up a few times. An end of the junction does not agree with germline; a read error may underlie this. The chain employs TRBV7-9 and TRBJ1-1, with a possible D match to TRBD1 (6 bases). This CDR3 contains 11 residues. Germline V gene data show CDR1 as SEHNR and CDR2 as FQNEAQ (reference sequence). The CDR3 DNA follows: TGTGCCAGCAGCTTAAGGACAGAAGCTTCCTTT. Encoded protein: CASSLRTEASF.

This chain joins TRBV14 and TRBJ2-4; possibly TRBD2 for D (5 bases). The CDR3 covers 14 residues. V was pared by 4 bases and J by 6 bases, with 13 bases between. Germline CDR1 and CDR2: SGHDN and FVKESK. CDR3 sequence (DNA): TGTGCCAGCAGCCCGGGAAATTTCGTAAACATTCAGTACTTC. Residues: CASSPGNFVNIQYF.

The chain links TRBV7-2 to TRBJ2-2, with 9 positions matching TRBD2. Germline loops: CDR1 SGHTA, CDR2 FQGNSA. V lost 3 bases and J lost 6; bases outside the gene matches: 5. CDR3 size: 15 residues. The CDR3 sequence: CASSFLAGRAGELFF. The CDR3 nucleotides are TGTGCCAGCAGCTTTCTAGCGGGAAGGGCCGGGGAGCTGTTTTTT.

The chain employs TRBV5-5 and TRBJ2-5; 7 bases match TRBD2. CDR3 size: 14 residues. Per germline, CDR1 SGHKS and CDR2 YYEKEE (reference sequence). The V gene end was trimmed by 6 bases and the J gene end by 5 bases; junction bases not matched to a gene: 10. The DNA for the CDR3 is TGTGCCAGCACCCTGGGGGGGTTTCGGGAGACCCAGTACTTC. As protein: CASTLGGFRETQYF.

This clonotype was detected a few times. The rearrangement uses TRBV5-1 and TRBJ2-5, with D maybe TRBD1 (6 bases). Trimming took 3 bases from V and 2 from J, leaving 17 bases between them. Germline CDR1 is SGHRS and CDR2 is YFSETQ. The CDR3 contains 16 residues. The CDR3 loop reads CASSSVIRGGQETQYF. The CDR3 coding sequence is TGCGCCAGCAGCTCGGTAATACGAGGGGGACAAGAGACCCAGTACTTC.

CDR3 sequence: CSATGTPAYNEQFF. Written as DNA, the CDR3 is TGCAGTGCCACCGGGACACCTGCCTACAATGAGCAGTTCTTC. The V and J genes are TRBV20-1 and TRBJ2-1; TRBD1 is a possible D gene (6 bases). Germline V gene lookup returns CDR1 DFQATT and CDR2 SNEGSKA (reference sequence). The V and J ends lost 6 bases and 2 bases respectively, with 14 bases between them. The CDR3 consists of 14 residues.

In this sample, this clonotype turned up a few times. The chain has TRBV15 and TRBJ1-2, with D uncertain. This CDR3 comprises 13 residues. V was cut by 4 bases and J by 5 bases, with 11 bases left in between. Per germline, CDR1 LNHNV and CDR2 YYDKDF (reference sequence). The CDR3 sequence: CATSKPDRYGYTF. DNA of the CDR3: TGTGCCACCAGCAAACCAGACCGTTATGGCTACACCTTC.

In its sample, this clonotype was seen a few times. The J gene is TRBJ2-7, the V gene TRBV2; D gene unclear. CDR3 length: 10 residues. Germline assignment: CDR1 SNHLY and CDR2 FYNNEI. V was clipped by 7 bases and J by 6 bases, with 7 bases between them. DNA of the CDR3: TGTGCCAGCAAGGGCTTCGAGCAGTACTTC. Translation gives CASKGFEQYF.

The genes are TRBV12-3 or TRBV12-4 and TRBJ1-2, with a weak D call TRBD1 (6 bases). Trimming took 8 bases from V and 12 from J, leaving 16 bases between them. The CDR3 has 11 residues. DNA for the CDR3: TGTGCCAGCTCTCAAGAGGGGGAACACACCTTC. Translating gives CASSQEGEHTF.